The rows below give T cell receptor beta chains drawn from one sample of a study of cytomegalovirus exposure and HLA in healthy donors. Only in-frame clones appear in the TCRdb table, and some are missing; sequencing was by immunoSEQ multiplex PCR. The table records approximately 110,000 clones, over 75% of them present only once. The specimen was PBMCs. Receptor source: a woman younger than 35 in good health and CMV-seronegative. Both conserved end residues are part of each CDR3. Each record gives: J gene, D gene, V gene, clone size, CDR3 protein, CDR3 DNA. The D gene is left open where the match is weak. Size is omitted from some rows. Given values are once, few, many or a class for expanded clones.

>TRBJ2-1|TRBD2|TRBV6-6|NA
CATILAGAPYNEQFF
TGTGCCACAATTCTAGCGGGAGCACCCTACAATGAGCAGTTCTTC
>TRBJ2-1|TRBD2|TRBV4-3|NA
CASSQDRGLAGSYNEQFF
TGCGCCAGCAGCCAAGATAGGGGACTAGCTGGCTCCTACAATGAGCAGTTCTTC
>TRBJ1-3|NA|TRBV6-1|NA
CASSGSSSGNTIYF
TGTGCCAGCAGTGGGAGTAGCTCTGGAAACACCATATATTTT
>TRBJ2-7|NA|TRBV11-2|NA
CASRSSYEQYF
TGTGCCAGCAGGAGCTCCTACGAGCAGTACTTC
>TRBJ2-1|NA|TRBV6-1|NA
CASSDSGHTYNEQFF
TGTGCCAGCAGTGATTCCGGACATACCTACAATGAGCAGTTCTTC
>TRBJ1-1|TRBD1|TRBV11-3|NA
CAGSPDGTVNTEAFF
TGTGCCGGCAGCCCCGACGGGACAGTGAACACTGAAGCTTTCTTT
>TRBJ1-2|NA|TRBV18|NA
CASSPGTTYGYTF
TGTGCCAGCTCACCGGGGACTACCTATGGCTACACCTTC
>TRBJ1-2|NA|TRBV6-1|few
CASSEAGQGSNYGYTF
TGTGCCAGCAGTGAAGCGGGGCAGGGATCTAACTATGGCTACACCTTC
>TRBJ2-1|TRBD2|TRBV28|NA
CASSAVGGRGNEQFF
TGTGCCAGCAGTGCCGTGGGGGGGAGAGGTAATGAGCAGTTCTTC
>TRBJ1-1|TRBD1|TRBV9|NA
CASSPGGFRQTEAFF
TGTGCCAGCAGCCCAGGGGGTTTTCGCCAGACTGAAGCTTTCTTT
>TRBJ2-3|NA|TRBV11-3|NA
CASSLVAGTDTQYF
TGTGCCAGCAGCTTAGTTGCGGGCACAGATACGCAGTATTTT
>TRBJ1-4|NA|TRBV11-2|NA
CASSTGRRRDEKLFF
TGTGCCAGCAGCACCGGGAGACGGCGGGATGAAAAACTGTTTTTT
>TRBJ1-6|NA|TRBV5-6|NA
CASSLAQTSSPLHF
TGTGCCAGCAGCTTGGCACAGACCAGCTCACCCCTCCACTTT
>TRBJ1-5|NA|TRBV10-3|NA
CAISDVPAEPQHF
TGTGCCATCAGTGATGTTCCCGCAGAGCCCCAGCATTTT
>TRBJ1-2|NA|TRBV7-2|once
CASSSRTADGYTF
TGTGCCAGCAGCTCCCGGACAGCTGATGGCTACACCTTC
>TRBJ1-4|NA|TRBV5-1|NA
CASSIGRGDEKLFF
TGCGCCAGCAGCATTGGACGGGGGGATGAAAAACTGTTTTTT
>TRBJ1-1|NA|TRBV5-1|NA
CASSLWALNTEAFF
TGCGCCAGCAGCTTATGGGCCTTGAACACTGAAGCTTTCTTT
>TRBJ1-3|NA|TRBV25-1|NA
CASSPRGLSGNTIYF
TGTGCCAGCAGTCCAAGGGGTCTCTCTGGAAACACCATATATTTT
>TRBJ1-1|NA|TRBV5-6|NA
CASSLGLINTEAFF
TGTGCCAGCAGCCTGGGACTAATTAACACTGAAGCTTTCTTT
>TRBJ1-1|NA|TRBV27|NA
CASSRGTGFRTEAFF
TGTGCCAGCAGTAGGGGAACAGGGTTTCGGACTGAAGCTTTCTTT
>TRBJ1-1|NA|TRBV5-1|few
CASSLTTHTEAFF
TGCGCCAGCAGCTTGACGACTCACACTGAAGCTTTCTTT
>TRBJ2-1|TRBD1|TRBV6-6|NA
CASSPGTGPPHNEQFF
TGTGCCAGCAGCCCCGGGACAGGGCCCCCACACAATGAGCAGTTCTTC
>TRBJ1-4|NA|TRBV19|NA
CASSGKSNEKLFF
TGTGCCAGTTCAGGGAAATCTAATGAAAAACTGTTTTTT
>TRBJ2-1|NA|TRBV21-1|NA
CASSNKSGGANEQFF
TGTGCCAGCAGCAATAAGAGCGGGGGGGCGAATGAGCAGTTCTTC
>TRBJ1-5|NA|TRBV6-1|NA
CASKTVQESNQPQHF
TGTGCCAGCAAGACAGTCCAGGAGAGCAATCAGCCCCAGCATTTT
>TRBJ2-3|TRBD2|TRBV11-3|few
CASSSDLLAATDTQYF
TGTGCCAGCAGCTCGGATTTACTAGCGGCCACAGATACGCAGTATTTT
>TRBJ2-2|NA|TRBV5-1|few
CASSMTGPNTGELFF
TGCGCCAGCAGCATGACAGGACCGAACACCGGGGAGCTGTTTTTT
>TRBJ2-2|TRBD2|TRBV4-2|NA
CASSQGLAGAGGELFF
TGTGCCAGCAGCCAAGGGCTAGCGGGGGCGGGCGGGGAGCTGTTTTTT
>TRBJ1-1|NA|TRBV6-5|NA
CASSYSWGDTEAFF
TGTGCCAGCAGTTACTCCTGGGGGGACACTGAAGCTTTCTTT